A selection of T cell receptor beta chains follows, all from one sample in a study of CDR3 diversity in severe acne. Using its own MiXCR run on the PCR reads, TCRdb lists one record per CDR3 protein. Among roughly 100,000 distinct CDR3 sequences listed, more than 45% were seen once. What was sequenced was blood. Receptors originate from a male donor with acne. The conserved cysteine and the conserved F or W are not part of the CDR3 here. Fields, in order: V gene, CDR3 protein.

>TRBV7-8
ASSLARVTASGELF
>TRBV2
ASSGIYVEQY
>TRBV4-1
ASSQEGSNSNQPQH
>TRBV20-1
SAGGTADFNEKLF
>TRBV4-1
ASSQDGVRSSYGYT
>TRBV19
ASNPGTGGYQPQH
>TRBV4-2
ASSQEVGTGTRETQY
>TRBV15
ATSRDWTDRSYGYT
>TRBV20-1
SARGTSYEQY
>TRBV5-4
ASSLAGRGASYGYT
>TRBV4-1
ASSQEDRTSGSHEQY
>TRBV11-2
ASSLAVRGASPLH
>TRBV4-1
ASSQEKDSKGYT
>TRBV20-1
SASSSYGNEQY
>TRBV7-6
ASSLDGGAVEQF
>TRBV2
ASSDSTARDTIY
>TRBV25-1
ASSESPADREGSPLH
>TRBV24-1
ATSNSTATDTQC
>TRBV7-9
ASSPELNQPQH
>TRBV10-3
ASSHDRGSNQPQH
>TRBV11-2
ASSPGLAALVDTQY
>TRBV10-2
ASSERLSGTRSTDTQY
>TRBV29-1
SVMRPDTQY
>TRBV10-2
ASSEITGTDTEAF
>TRBV11-1
ASSLLGTSDTDTQY
>TRBV9
ASSEGLAGGRAGDTQY
>TRBV5-1
ASSRERQGVYNEQF
>TRBV6-1
ASTLTYLSYNEQF
>TRBV6-2/TRBV6-3
ASSYTGSGTGELF
>TRBV6-5
ATSLAGPYEQY
>TRBV19
ASSNSGTGISEQY
>TRBV2
ASSEALGYQETQY
>TRBV6-1
ASSRDLRPPHEEAF
>TRBV20-1
SASQPRAGGRAGDTQY
>TRBV4-1
ASSQDPGEGSYNEQF
>TRBV5-4
ASSLGGAAAEAF
>TRBV19
ASSPGQGMAEAF
>TRBV15
ATSRWDRGQETQY
>TRBV13
ASSFLRDTQY
>TRBV7-9
ASSSARQGETQY
>TRBV20-1
SARITGEQQY
>TRBV6-5
ASSYSIRKSGANVLT
>TRBV7-8
ASSLEGAGTEAF
>TRBV12-3/TRBV12-4
ASSLGGVETQY
>TRBV5-1
ASSPWDRRTYEQY
>TRBV9
ASSAGSNTEAF
>TRBV29-1
SVDWRGLYGYT
>TRBV10-2
ASYDGGRNEQF
>TRBV2
VSNIVREGETQY
>TRBV4-2
ASSRGDRVGGTEAF
>TRBV24-1
ATSGRGDNSPLH
>TRBV7-2
ASSLPRTGAAPYEQY
>TRBV4-3
ASSQDREFQETQY
>TRBV6-5
ASSSPWTGGSTDTQY
>TRBV2
ASSVQTDSPLH
>TRBV13
ASSLRGHYEQY
>TRBV29-1
SVGVPGATEAF
>TRBV7-6
ASSLASGSYEQY
>TRBV12-3/TRBV12-4
ASSEPRLGFVLT
>TRBV15
ATSRDSGTGGSPLH